Listed here are 18 T cell receptor beta chains from one sample, sequenced in a study of beta chain features in type 1 diabetes. Notes on the study in general: Moderate yet significant TCRB CDR3 shortening was seen in Type 1 diabetes patients in all four CD4+ subsets.

These receptors' targets are unknown. Reverse transcribing all isolated RNA meant expressed TCRB transcripts were sequenced. Produced via immunoSEQ multiplex PCR; TCRdb's table is partial and in-frame only. The sample shows around 600,000 clones, around 11% of them seen only once. The sample comprised naive CD4+ T cells from blood. Every receptor here comes from a man aged 30 to 39 with type 1 diabetes.

The rearrangement links TRBV5-1 to TRBJ2-1; tentatively, D is TRBD1 or TRBD2 (6 bases each). Trimming shortened V by 0 bases and J by 3 bases, and 13 bases separated the two germline ends. CDR3 length: 16 amino acids. Germline CDR1 reads SGHRS; CDR2 reads YFSETQ. CDR3 residues: CASSLVMEGVYNEQFF. The CDR3 DNA is TGCGCCAGCAGCTTGGTTATGGAGGGGGTCTACAATGAGCAGTTCTTC.

The chain links TRBV2 to TRBJ1-2; TRBD1 aligns across 7 bases. V was clipped by 1 base and J by 8 bases; unmatched bases: 1. The V gene's germline CDR1 is SNHLY and CDR2 FYNNEI. The CDR3 sequence is 12 residues long. CDR3 nucleotides: TGTGCCAGCAGTGAAGTGACAGGGGGCTACACCTTC. Amino acids: CASSEVTGGYTF.

This clone showed up just a few times. Here the CDR3 DNA reads TGTGCCAGCAGCTTAGGGACAGCCAATAATTCACCCCTCCACTTT. Amino acids: CASSLGTANNSPLHF. The rearrangement uses TRBV11-2 and TRBJ1-6; D is perhaps TRBD1 (6 bases). Deletions cut 1 base from V and 5 bases from J, with 9 bases between. The CDR3 has 15 residues. CDR1 SGHAT and CDR2 FQNNGV come from the germline V gene.

This clone has a handful of counts. This rearrangement joins TRBV29-1 to TRBJ1-2; 10 bases line up with TRBD1. The CDR3 has 17 amino acids. Germline-derived CDR1 and CDR2 are SQVTM and ANQGSEA. The V gene end was trimmed by 5 bases and the J gene end by 0 bases; junction bases not matched to a gene: 12. DNA for the CDR3: TGCAGCGTTAGAGGGGGGACAGGGGACCTAGCTAACTATGGCTACACCTTC. Its translation: CSVRGGTGDLANYGYTF.

The chain uses TRBV18 and TRBJ1-1; TRBD1 is a possible D gene (5 bases). Germline CDR1 and CDR2: KGHSH and LQKENI. Trimming cost V 3 bases and J 0 bases, with 11 bases left between them. The CDR3 has 15 amino acids. CDR3 DNA: TGTGCCAGCTCACCTCCAGGGAGCATGAACACTGAAGCTTTCTTT. Protein sequence: CASSPPGSMNTEAFF.

This clone was observed a few times. V usage is TRBV5-6 and J usage is TRBJ1-6; tentatively, D is TRBD1 (6 bases). Germline values: CDR1 SGHDT, CDR2 YYEEEE. This CDR3 has 15 amino acids. Trimming removed 6 bases from V and 7 bases from J, with 17 bases in between. CDR3 DNA sequence: TGTGCCAGCAACCGGAGGGTGACAGGAAATTCACCCCTCCACTTT. Protein: CASNRRVTGNSPLHF. Drawing the rest from reference TRBV5-6 and TRBJ1-6, the complete variable domain is DAGVTQSPTHLIKTRGQQVTLRCSPKSGHDTVSWYQQALGQGPQFIFQYYEEEERQRGNFPDRFSGHQFPNYSSELNVNALLLGDSALYLCASNRRVTGNSPLHFGNGTRLTVT.

This clone was found a few times. The J gene is TRBJ1-2, the V gene TRBV15; no clear D gene. The germline gives CDR1 LNHNV, CDR2 YYDKDF (reference sequence). V shed 0 bases and J shed 6 bases, with 14 bases lying between them. CDR3 length: 15 residues. The CDR3: CATSRDYPAGDGYTF. DNA of the CDR3: TGTGCCACCAGCAGAGATTACCCCGCTGGGGATGGCTACACCTTC.

This clone has only a few counts. V usage is TRBV4-3 and J usage is TRBJ1-2, with 8 bases identical to TRBD1. Looked up from germline, CDR1 is LGHNA and CDR2 is YSLEER. The trim removed 4 bases at V and 6 bases at J, leaving 4 bases unmatched. The CDR3 loop spans 13 amino acids. The CDR3 loop is CASSRGQGDGYTF. The CDR3 region has the DNA TGCGCCAGCAGCCGCGGACAGGGAGATGGCTACACCTTC.

This clone was detected only a few times. One junction end does not reproduce the germline sequence, and a read error may be involved. The chain links TRBV19 to TRBJ1-1; D not resolved. There are 12 residues in the CDR3. Germline V lookup: CDR1 LNHDA, CDR2 SQIVND (reference sequence). The CDR3 coding sequence is TGTGCCAGTAGTTTCCTGTTCCCCCTAAGGGTCTTT. The encoded protein is CASSFLFPLRVF.

This clone was recorded a few times. CDR3 in amino acids: CASSQGRWAGADTQYF. The CDR3, as DNA: TGCGCCAGCAGCCAAGGGAGATGGGCAGGCGCAGATACGCAGTATTTT. The chain carries TRBV4-3 and TRBJ2-3; D gene unclear. The CDR3 sequence is 16 residues long. Germline assignment: CDR1 LGHNA and CDR2 YSLEER. V gave up 1 base and J gave up 4 bases, with 15 bases separating them.

This chain connects TRBV9 to TRBJ2-1, with no clear D. V was cut by 4 bases and J by 2 bases, with 10 bases left in between. This CDR3 comprises 14 residues. Germline V gene lookup returns CDR1 SGDLS and CDR2 YYNGEE. CDR3 DNA sequence: TGTGCCAGCAGCCCCCGGGCCACCTACAATGAGCAGTTCTTC. Translating it yields CASSPRATYNEQFF. The full variable domain, completed using reference TRBV9 and TRBJ2-1, is DSGVTQTPKHLITATGQRVTLRCSPRSGDLSVYWYQQSLDQGLQFLIQYYNGEERAKGNILERFSAQQFPDLHSELNLSSLELGDSALYFCASSPRATYNEQFFGPGTRLTVL.

This clone was observed a few times. The V gene is TRBV19, the J gene TRBJ2-4, with 12 bases that match TRBD1. This CDR3 is built from 15 residues. Germline CDR1 reads LNHDA; CDR2 reads SQIVND (reference sequence). The junction had 8 bases not matched to a gene; V was cut back by 2 bases and J by 12 bases. The CDR3 bases are TGTGCCAGTAGTATATTCGGGACAGGGGGCATAAATCAGTACTTC. Protein: CASSIFGTGGINQYF.

The chain recombines TRBV6-1 with TRBJ2-1; TRBD2 is a possible D gene (5 bases). CDR1 MNHNS and CDR2 SASEGT come from the germline V gene. V dropped 10 bases and J dropped 7 bases, with 14 bases sitting between them. CDR3 size: 12 residues. CDR3 sequence (DNA): TGTGCCACCACCCGGCGGGTAAATGAGCAGTTCTTC. This sequence encodes CATTRRVNEQFF.

The chain links TRBV18 to TRBJ2-2, with D perhaps TRBD1 (6 bases). Trimming took 5 bases from V and 2 from J, leaving 12 bases between them. The CDR3 extends over 15 amino acids. Germline V gives CDR1 KGHSH, CDR2 LQKENI. The CDR3 coding sequence is TGTGCCAGCTCATCCGGGACACTAAACACCGGGGAGCTGTTTTTT. It translates to CASSSGTLNTGELFF.

J is TRBJ1-1 and V is TRBV5-4; TRBD1 agrees at 7 bases. CDR3 size: 14 residues. Germline V gene lookup returns CDR1 SGHNT and CDR2 YYREEE (reference sequence). With V trimmed by 4 bases and J by 1 base, 4 bases remained unmatched. CDR3 nucleotide sequence: TGTGCCAGCAGCAAGTGGACAGGGAACACTGAAGCTTTCTTT. It specifies CASSKWTGNTEAFF.

The gene calls are TRBV7-3 and TRBJ2-1; no clear D. The V gene's germline CDR1 is SGHTA and CDR2 FQGTGA. V lost 1 base to trimming and J lost 7 bases, with 14 bases between them. The CDR3 has 15 amino acids. Here the CDR3 reads CASSLKHNQGNEQFF. DNA for the CDR3: TGTGCCAGCAGCTTAAAGCACAACCAAGGGAATGAGCAGTTCTTC.

The sample holds a few counts of this clone. The chain is built from TRBV6-5 and TRBJ2-7; D call uncertain. Germline V lookup: CDR1 MNHEY, CDR2 SVGAGI. Trimming took off 2 bases at V and 2 bases at J, with 7 bases between the two ends. The CDR3 has 13 residues. The CDR3: CASSYRVTYEQYF. The CDR3, as DNA: TGTGCCAGCAGTTACAGGGTCACCTACGAGCAGTACTTC.

This clone appeared a few times. This chain joins TRBV7-3 and TRBJ2-5, with 7 bases fitting TRBD1. CDR3 size: 15 residues. J gave up 4 bases and V 5 bases, and 10 bases lay outside the gene matches. CDR1 is SGHTA, CDR2 FQGTGA, per germline. The CDR3 coding sequence is TGTGCCAGCAGCAAACTAACAGGGGCCGGAGAGACCCAGTACTTC. This encodes CASSKLTGAGETQYF.